This T cell receptor (beta chain) comes out of a study of T cells expressing NK-cell markers. Libraries used 5'RACE template switching adding universal primer site and UMIs. TCRdb reprocessed the 5' RACE reads; each CDR3 protein has one entry and no DNA is given. Its listing shows some 600,000 distinct CDR3 sequences. Regarding the study as a whole: The leading position in the CD3+CD56-NKG2C+ fraction of several donors also went to these clonotypes. In five to seven donors, dominant CD3+CD56+NKG2C+ clonotypes ranked among the top 10 CD8+ clonotypes.

As regards this clonotype: Its specificity is unknown.

The CDR3 spans 11 residues. The material sequenced was blood T cells: a sorted CD56 or NKG2C T cell subset, CD4+ or CD8+ T cells, or bulk PBMC T cells (not recorded which). This TCR derives from a man younger than 30 in good health. V gene TRBV12-3 or TRBV12-4 combines with J gene TRBJ1-1; TCRdb's assignment of TRBD1 cannot be checked, as there is no DNA. The CDR3 loop is CASSLWGDAFF.